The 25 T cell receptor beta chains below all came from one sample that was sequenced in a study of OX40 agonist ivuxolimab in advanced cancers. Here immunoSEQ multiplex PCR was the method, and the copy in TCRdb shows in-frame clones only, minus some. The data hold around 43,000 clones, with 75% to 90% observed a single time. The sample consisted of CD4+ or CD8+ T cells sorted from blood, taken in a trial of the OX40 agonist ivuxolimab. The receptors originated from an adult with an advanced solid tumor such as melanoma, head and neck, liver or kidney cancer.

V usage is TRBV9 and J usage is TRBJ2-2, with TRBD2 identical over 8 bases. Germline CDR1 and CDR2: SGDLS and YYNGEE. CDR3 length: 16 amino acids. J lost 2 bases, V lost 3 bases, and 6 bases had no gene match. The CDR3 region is CASSGGGGINTGELFF. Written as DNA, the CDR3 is TGTGCCAGCAGCGGCGGCGGGGGGATAAACACCGGGGAGCTGTTTTTT. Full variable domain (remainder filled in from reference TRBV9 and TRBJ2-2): DSGVTQTPKHLITATGQRVTLRCSPRSGDLSVYWYQQSLDQGLQFLIQYYNGEERAKGNILERFSAQQFPDLHSELNLSSLELGDSALYFCASSGGGGINTGELFFGEGSRLTVL.

CDR3 sequence (DNA): TGTGCCACCAGCAGAGATCCGGGACGGAACAATGAGCAGTTCTTC. Its translation: CATSRDPGRNNEQFF. This rearrangement joins TRBV15 to TRBJ2-1; D is tentatively TRBD1 or TRBD2 (5 bases each). V shed 0 bases and J shed 5 bases, with 11 bases lying between them. The length of the CDR3 is 15 residues. From germline, CDR1 is LNHNV and CDR2 YYDKDF (reference sequence). The full variable domain, with the rest looked up from reference TRBV15 and TRBJ2-1, is DAMVIQNPRYQVTQFGKPVTLSCSQTLNHNVMYWYQQKSSQAPKLLFHYYDKDFNNEADTPDNFQSRRPNTSFCFLDIRSPGLGDTAMYLCATSRDPGRNNEQFFGPGTRLTVL.

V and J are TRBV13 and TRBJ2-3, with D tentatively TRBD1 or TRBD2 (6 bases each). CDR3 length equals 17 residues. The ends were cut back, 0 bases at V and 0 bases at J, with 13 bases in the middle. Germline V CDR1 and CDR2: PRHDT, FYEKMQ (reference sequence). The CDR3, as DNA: TGTGCCAGCAGCTTAGGACCATGGGGGGCAAGCACAGATACGCAGTATTTT. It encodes CASSLGPWGASTDTQYF.

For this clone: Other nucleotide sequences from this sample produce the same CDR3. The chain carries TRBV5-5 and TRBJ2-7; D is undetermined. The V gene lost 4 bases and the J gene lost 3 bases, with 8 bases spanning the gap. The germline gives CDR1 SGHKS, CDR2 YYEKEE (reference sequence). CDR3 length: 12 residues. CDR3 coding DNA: TGTGCCAGCAGCCCGGGTCTCTACGAGCAGTACTTC. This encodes CASSPGLYEQYF. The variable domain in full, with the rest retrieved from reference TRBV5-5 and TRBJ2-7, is DAGVTQSPTHLIKTRGQQVTLRCSPISGHKSVSWYQQVLGQGPQFIFQYYEKEERGRGNFPDRFSARQFPNYSSELNVNALLLGDSALYLCASSPGLYEQYFGPGTRLTVT.

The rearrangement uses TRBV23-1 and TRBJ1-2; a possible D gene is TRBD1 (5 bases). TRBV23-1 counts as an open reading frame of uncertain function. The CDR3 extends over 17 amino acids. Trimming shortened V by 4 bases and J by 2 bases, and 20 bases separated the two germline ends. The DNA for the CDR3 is TGCGCCAGCAGTCCCCACGCCCGAAGACAGCAAAACTATGGCTACACCTTC. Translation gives CASSPHARRQQNYGYTF.

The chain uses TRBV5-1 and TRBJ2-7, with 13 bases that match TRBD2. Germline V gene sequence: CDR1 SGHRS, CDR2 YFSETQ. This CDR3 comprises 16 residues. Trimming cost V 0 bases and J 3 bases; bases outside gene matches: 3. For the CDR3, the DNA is TGCGCCAGCAGCTTGGAACTAGCGGGGGGGCTCTACGAGCAGTACTTC. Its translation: CASSLELAGGLYEQYF.

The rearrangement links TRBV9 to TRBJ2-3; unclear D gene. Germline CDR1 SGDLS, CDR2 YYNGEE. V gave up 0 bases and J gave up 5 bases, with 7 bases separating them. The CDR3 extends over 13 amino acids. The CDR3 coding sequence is TGTGCCAGCAGCGTAGGGTATGGAGATACGCAGTATTTT. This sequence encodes CASSVGYGDTQYF.

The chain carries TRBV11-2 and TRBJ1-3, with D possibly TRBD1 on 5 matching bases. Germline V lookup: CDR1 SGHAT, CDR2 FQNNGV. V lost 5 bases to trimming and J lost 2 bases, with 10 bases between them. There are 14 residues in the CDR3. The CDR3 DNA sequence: TGTGCCAGCAGCCCGACAGACGCTGGAAACACCATATATTTT. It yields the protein CASSPTDAGNTIYF.

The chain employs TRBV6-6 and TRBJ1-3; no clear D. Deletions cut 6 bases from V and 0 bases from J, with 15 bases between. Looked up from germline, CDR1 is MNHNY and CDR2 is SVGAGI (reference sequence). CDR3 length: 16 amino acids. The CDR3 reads CASSFSRTVSGNTIYF. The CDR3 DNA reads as TGTGCCAGCAGCTTTTCCCGGACGGTCTCTGGAAACACCATATATTTT.

CDR3 sequence (DNA): TGCAGCGGGCGGACAGGGCGCAATAGCAATCAGCCCCAGCATTTT. It specifies CSGRTGRNSNQPQHF. V gene TRBV29-1 combines with J gene TRBJ1-5; 8 bases are shared with TRBD1. Germline V gene lookup returns CDR1 SQVTM and CDR2 ANQGSEA. The CDR3 runs to 15 residues. With 7 bases clipped from V and 0 bases from J, the junction kept 8 bases outside the gene matches. The entire variable domain, with the rest obtained from reference TRBV29-1 and TRBJ1-5, is as follows: SAVISQKPSRDICQRGTSLTIQCQVDSQVTMMFWYRQQPGQSLTLIATANQGSEATYESGFVIDKFPISRPNLTFSTLTVSNMSPEDSSIYLCSGRTGRNSNQPQHFGDGTRLSIL.

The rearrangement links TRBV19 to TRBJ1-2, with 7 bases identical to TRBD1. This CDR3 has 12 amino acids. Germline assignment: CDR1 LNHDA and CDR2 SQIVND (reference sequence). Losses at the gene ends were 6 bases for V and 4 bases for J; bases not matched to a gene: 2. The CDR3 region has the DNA TGTGCCAGTAGAAACAGGGGCTATGGCTACACCTTC. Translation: CASRNRGYGYTF.

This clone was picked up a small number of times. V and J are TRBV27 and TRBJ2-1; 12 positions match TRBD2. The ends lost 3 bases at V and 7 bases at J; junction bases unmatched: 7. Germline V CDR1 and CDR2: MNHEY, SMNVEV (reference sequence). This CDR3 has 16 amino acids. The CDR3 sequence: CASSFLAGGLGNEQFF. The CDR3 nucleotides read TGTGCCAGCAGTTTCCTAGCGGGGGGGCTGGGGAATGAGCAGTTCTTC.

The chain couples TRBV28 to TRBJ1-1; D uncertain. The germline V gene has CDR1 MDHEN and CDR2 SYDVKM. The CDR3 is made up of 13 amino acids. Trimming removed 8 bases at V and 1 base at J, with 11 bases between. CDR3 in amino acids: CASRPYSNTEAFF. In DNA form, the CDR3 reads TGTGCCAGCCGGCCCTATTCGAACACTGAAGCTTTCTTT.

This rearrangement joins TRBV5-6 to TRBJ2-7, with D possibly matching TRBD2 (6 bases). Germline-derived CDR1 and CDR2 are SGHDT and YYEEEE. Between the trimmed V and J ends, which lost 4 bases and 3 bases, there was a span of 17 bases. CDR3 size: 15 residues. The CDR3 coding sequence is TGTGCCAGCAGCCCTTTGTGGCGGGACGGCTACGAGCAGTACTTC. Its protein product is CASSPLWRDGYEQYF.

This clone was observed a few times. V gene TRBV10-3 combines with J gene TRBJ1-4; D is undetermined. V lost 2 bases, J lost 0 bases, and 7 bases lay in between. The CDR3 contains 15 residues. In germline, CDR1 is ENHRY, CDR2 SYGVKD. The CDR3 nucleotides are TGTGCCATCAGTGAGGAGGCAGCAACTAATGAAAAACTGTTTTTT. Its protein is CAISEEAATNEKLFF.

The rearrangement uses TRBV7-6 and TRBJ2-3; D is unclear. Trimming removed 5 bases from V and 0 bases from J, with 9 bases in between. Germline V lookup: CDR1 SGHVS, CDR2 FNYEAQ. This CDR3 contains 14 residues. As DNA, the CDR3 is TGTGCCAGCAGCCCCACCGGGAGCACAGATACGCAGTATTTT. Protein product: CASSPTGSTDTQYF.

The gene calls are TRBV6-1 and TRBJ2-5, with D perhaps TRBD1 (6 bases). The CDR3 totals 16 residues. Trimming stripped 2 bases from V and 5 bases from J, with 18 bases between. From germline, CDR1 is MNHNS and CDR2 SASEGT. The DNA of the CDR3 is TGTGCCAGCAGTGAACGCCAGGGGTCCGTTCGGGAGACCCAGTACTTC. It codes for CASSERQGSVRETQYF.

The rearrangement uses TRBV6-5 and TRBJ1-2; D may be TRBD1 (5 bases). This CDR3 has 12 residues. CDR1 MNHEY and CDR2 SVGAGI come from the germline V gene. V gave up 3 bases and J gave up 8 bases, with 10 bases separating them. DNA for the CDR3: TGTGCCAGCAGTTATTGGGGGTCAGGCTACACCTTC. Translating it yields CASSYWGSGYTF.

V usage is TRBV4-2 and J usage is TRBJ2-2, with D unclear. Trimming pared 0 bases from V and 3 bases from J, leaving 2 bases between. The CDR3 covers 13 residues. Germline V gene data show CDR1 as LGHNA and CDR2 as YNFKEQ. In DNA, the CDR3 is TGTGCCAGCAGCCAAGACTACACCGGGGAGCTGTTTTTT. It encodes CASSQDYTGELFF.

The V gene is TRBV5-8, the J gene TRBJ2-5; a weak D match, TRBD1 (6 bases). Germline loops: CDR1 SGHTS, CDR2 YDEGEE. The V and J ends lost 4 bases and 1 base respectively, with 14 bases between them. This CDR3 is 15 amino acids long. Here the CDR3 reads CASSDSRDIQETQYF. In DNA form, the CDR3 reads TGTGCCAGCAGCGATTCCCGGGACATCCAAGAGACCCAGTACTTC.

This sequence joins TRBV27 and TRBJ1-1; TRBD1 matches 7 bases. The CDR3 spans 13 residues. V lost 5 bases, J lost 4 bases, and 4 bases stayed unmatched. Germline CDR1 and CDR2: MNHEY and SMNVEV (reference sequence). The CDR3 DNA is TGTGCCAGCAGTCCGACAGGGCCCACTGAAGCTTTCTTT. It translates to CASSPTGPTEAFF.

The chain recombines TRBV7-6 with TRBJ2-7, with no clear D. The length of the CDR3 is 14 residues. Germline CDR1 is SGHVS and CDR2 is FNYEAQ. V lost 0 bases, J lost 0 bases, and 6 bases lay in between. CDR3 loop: CASSLAELSYEQYF. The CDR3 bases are TGTGCCAGCAGCTTAGCCGAACTCTCCTACGAGCAGTACTTC.

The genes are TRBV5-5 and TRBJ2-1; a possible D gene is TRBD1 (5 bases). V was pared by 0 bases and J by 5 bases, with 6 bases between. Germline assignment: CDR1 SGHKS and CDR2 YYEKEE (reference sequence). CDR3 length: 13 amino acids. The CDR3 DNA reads TGTGCCAGCAGCTTGGAAGGGGACAATGAGCAGTTCTTC. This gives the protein CASSLEGDNEQFF.

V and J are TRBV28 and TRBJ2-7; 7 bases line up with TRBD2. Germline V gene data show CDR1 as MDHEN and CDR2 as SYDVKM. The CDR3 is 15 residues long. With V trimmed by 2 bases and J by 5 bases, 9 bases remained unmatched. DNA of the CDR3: TGTGCCAGCAGTTTAGGCGGGAGTAAGCGCGACGAGCAGTACTTC. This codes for CASSLGGSKRDEQYF.

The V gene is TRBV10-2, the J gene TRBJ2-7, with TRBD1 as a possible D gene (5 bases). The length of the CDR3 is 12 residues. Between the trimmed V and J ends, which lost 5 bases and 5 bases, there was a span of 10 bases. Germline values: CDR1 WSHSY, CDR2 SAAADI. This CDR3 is CASSQGSHEQYF. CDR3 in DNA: TGCGCCAGCAGTCAGGGTTCCCACGAGCAGTACTTC.